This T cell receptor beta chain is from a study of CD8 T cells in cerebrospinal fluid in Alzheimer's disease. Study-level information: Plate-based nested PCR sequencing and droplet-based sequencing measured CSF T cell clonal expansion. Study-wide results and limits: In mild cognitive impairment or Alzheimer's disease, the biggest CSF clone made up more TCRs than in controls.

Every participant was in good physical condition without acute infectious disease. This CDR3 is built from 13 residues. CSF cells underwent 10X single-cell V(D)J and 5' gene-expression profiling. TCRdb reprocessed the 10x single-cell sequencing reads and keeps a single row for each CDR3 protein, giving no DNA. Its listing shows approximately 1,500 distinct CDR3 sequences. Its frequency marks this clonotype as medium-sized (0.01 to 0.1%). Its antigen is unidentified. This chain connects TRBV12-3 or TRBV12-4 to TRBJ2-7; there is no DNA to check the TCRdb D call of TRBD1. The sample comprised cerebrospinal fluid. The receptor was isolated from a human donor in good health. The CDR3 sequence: CASRIQGTYEQYF.